The text below deals with one TCR beta chain. The germline V gene encodes CDR1 SGHVS and CDR2 FQNEAQ. V was trimmed by 1 base and J by 1 base, leaving 11 bases between them. There are 15 residues in the CDR3. The entry originates in a study of T cell changes during pregnancy in multiple sclerosis. Assay used: immunoSEQ multiplex PCR; TCRdb lists only in-frame clones, some missing. The sample has some 36,000 clones, roughly 89% seen once. This TCR derives from a female donor in good health, enrolled as a control in a pregnancy study. The sequences come from CD4+ T cells from peripheral blood mononuclear cells, collected in the second trimester of pregnancy. The V call is TRBV7-8, the J call TRBJ2-7, with D perhaps TRBD2 (6 bases). Here the CDR3 reads CASSLGRGTSYEQYF. The CDR3 DNA sequence: TGTGCCAGCAGCTTAGGTAGAGGGACTTCCTACGAGCAGTACTTC.